A single TCR beta chain is shown here with its context. Only in-frame clones appear in the TCRdb table, and some are missing; sequencing was by immunoSEQ multiplex PCR. The sample lists some 84,000 clones; 92% were seen once. This entry belongs to a study of OX40 agonist ivuxolimab in advanced cancers. CDR1 and CDR2 (germline): SGDLS, YYNGEE. Between the trimmed V and J ends, which lost 0 bases and 4 bases, there was a span of 13 bases. The CDR3 loop spans 15 amino acids. The rearrangement links TRBV9 to TRBJ2-5; perhaps TRBD1 as D (5 bases). Sequenced here: CD4+ or CD8+ T cells sorted from blood, sampled in a trial of the OX40 agonist ivuxolimab. The clonotype comes from an adult with an advanced solid tumor such as melanoma, head and neck, liver or kidney cancer. The CDR3 DNA reads TGTGCCAGCAGCGTAGGGGCAGGGCCTCTAGAGACCCAGTACTTC. Translation: CASSVGAGPLETQYF. Variable domain in full (rest from reference TRBV9 and TRBJ2-5): DSGVTQTPKHLITATGQRVTLRCSPRSGDLSVYWYQQSLDQGLQFLIQYYNGEERAKGNILERFSAQQFPDLHSELNLSSLELGDSALYFCASSVGAGPLETQYFGPGTRLLVL.